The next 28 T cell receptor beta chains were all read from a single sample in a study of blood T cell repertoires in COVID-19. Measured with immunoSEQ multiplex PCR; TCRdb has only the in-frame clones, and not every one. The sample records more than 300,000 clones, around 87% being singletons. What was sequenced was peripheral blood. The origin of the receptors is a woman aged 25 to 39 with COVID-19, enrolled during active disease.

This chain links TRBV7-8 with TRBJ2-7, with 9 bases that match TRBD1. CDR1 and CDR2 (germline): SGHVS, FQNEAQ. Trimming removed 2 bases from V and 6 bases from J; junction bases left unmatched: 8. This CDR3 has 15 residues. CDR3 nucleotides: TGTGCCAGCAGCTTACGTCGGGACAGGGCGGGCGAGCAGTACTTC. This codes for CASSLRRDRAGEQYF.

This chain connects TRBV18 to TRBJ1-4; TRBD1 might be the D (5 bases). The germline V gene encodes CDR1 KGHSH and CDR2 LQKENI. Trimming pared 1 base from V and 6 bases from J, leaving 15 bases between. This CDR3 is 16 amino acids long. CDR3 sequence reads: CASSPRQAGNYEKLFF. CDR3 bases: TGTGCCAGCTCACCACGCCAGGCAGGGAACTATGAAAAACTGTTTTTT.

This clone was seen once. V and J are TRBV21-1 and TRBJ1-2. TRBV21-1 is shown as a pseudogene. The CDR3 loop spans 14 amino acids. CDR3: CASSEPTPYYGYTF. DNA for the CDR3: TGTGCCAGCAGCGAACCTACCCCTTACTATGGCTACACCTTC.

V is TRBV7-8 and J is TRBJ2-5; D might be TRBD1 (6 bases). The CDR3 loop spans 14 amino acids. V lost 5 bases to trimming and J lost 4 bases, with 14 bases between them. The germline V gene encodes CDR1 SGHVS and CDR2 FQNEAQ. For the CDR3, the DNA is TGTGCCAGCAGCCCACTTACAGGGACAGAGACCCAGTACTTC. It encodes CASSPLTGTETQYF.

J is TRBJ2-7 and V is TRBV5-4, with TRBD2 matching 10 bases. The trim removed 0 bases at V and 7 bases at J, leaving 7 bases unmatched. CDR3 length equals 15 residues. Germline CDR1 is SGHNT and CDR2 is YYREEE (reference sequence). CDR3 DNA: TGTGCCAGCAGCTTGGCGCTAGCGGGAGTAACGGAGCAGTACTTC. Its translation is CASSLALAGVTEQYF. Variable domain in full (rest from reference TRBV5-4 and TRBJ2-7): ETGVTQSPTHLIKTRGQQVTLRCSSQSGHNTVSWYQQALGQGPQFIFQYYREEENGRGNFPPRFSGLQFPNYSSELNVNALELDDSALYLCASSLALAGVTEQYFGPGTRLTVT.

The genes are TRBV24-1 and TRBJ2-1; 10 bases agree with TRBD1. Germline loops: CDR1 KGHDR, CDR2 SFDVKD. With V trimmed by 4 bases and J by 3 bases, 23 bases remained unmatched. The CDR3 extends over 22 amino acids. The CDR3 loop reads CATSDPSGGTGVRGWDYNEQFF. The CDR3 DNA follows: TGTGCCACCAGTGACCCTAGTGGTGGGACAGGGGTACGAGGATGGGACTACAATGAGCAGTTCTTC.

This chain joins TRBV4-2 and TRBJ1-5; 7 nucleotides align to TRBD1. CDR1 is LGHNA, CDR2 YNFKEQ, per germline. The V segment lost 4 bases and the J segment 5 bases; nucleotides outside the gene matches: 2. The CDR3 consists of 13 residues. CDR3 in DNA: TGTGCCAGCAGCCTAGACAGGGATCAGCCCCAGCATTTT. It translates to CASSLDRDQPQHF.

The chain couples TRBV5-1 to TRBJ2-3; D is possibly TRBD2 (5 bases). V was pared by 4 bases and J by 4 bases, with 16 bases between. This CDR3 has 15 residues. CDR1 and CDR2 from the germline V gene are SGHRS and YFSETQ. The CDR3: CASSQDGLGADTQYF. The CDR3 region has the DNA TGCGCCAGCAGCCAAGACGGCTTGGGAGCAGATACGCAGTATTTT.

CDR3 sequence reads: CASRTSGSYNEQFF. CDR3 nucleotide sequence: TGCGCCAGCAGAACTAGCGGGTCCTACAATGAGCAGTTCTTC. This chain connects TRBV10-2 to TRBJ2-1; 9 bases align to TRBD2. Trimming removed 6 bases from V and 1 base from J; junction bases left unmatched: 1. The CDR3 extends over 14 amino acids. The germline V gene has CDR1 WSHSY and CDR2 SAAADI.

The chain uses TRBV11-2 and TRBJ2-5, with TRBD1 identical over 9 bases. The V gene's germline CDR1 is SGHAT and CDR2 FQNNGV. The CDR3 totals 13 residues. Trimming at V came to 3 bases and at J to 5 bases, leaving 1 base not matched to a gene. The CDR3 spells CASSLDRGETQYF. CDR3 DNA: TGTGCCAGCAGCTTGGACAGGGGCGAGACCCAGTACTTC. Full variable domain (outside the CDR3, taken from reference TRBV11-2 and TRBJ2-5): EAGVAQSPRYKIIEKRQSVAFWCNPISGHATLYWYQQILGQGPKLLIQFQNNGVVDDSQLPKDRFSAERLKGVDSTLKIQPAKLEDSAVYLCASSLDRGETQYFGPGTRLLVL.

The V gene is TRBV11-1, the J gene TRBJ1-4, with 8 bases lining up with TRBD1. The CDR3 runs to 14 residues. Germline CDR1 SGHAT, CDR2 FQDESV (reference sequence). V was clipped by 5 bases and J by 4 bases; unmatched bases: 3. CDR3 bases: TGTGCCAGCAGCCACAGGGGGATTAATGAAAAACTGTTTTTT. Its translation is CASSHRGINEKLFF.

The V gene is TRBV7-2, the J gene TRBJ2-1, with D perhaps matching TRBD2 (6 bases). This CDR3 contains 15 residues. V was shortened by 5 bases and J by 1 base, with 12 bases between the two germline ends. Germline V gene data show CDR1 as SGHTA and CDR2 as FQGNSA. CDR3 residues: CASSPFRGSYNEQFF. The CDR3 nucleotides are TGTGCCAGCAGCCCCTTCCGGGGGTCCTACAATGAGCAGTTCTTC.

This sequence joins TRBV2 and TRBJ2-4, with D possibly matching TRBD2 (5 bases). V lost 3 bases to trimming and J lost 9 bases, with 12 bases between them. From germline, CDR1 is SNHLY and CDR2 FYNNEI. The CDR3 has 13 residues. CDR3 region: CASSDVPGSIQYF. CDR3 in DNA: TGTGCCAGCAGTGATGTTCCTGGGAGCATTCAGTACTTC.

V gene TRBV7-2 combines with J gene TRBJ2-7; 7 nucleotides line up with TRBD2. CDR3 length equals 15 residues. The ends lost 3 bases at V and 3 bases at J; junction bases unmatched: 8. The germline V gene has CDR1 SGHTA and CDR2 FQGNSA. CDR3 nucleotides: TGTGCCAGCAGCTTTCAACCGGGAGGAATCTACGAGCAGTACTTC. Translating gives CASSFQPGGIYEQYF.

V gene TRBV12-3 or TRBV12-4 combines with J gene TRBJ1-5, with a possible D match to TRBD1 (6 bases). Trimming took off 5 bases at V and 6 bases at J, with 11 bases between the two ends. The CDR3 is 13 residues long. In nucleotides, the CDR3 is TGTGCCAGCAGTCAATCAGGGGCTCAGCCCCAGCATTTT. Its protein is CASSQSGAQPQHF.

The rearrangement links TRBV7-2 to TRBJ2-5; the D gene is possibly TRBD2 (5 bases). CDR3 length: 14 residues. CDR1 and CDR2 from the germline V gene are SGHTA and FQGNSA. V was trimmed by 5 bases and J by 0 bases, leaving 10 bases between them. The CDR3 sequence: CASSRAANQETQYF. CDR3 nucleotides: TGTGCCAGCAGCAGAGCGGCAAACCAAGAGACCCAGTACTTC. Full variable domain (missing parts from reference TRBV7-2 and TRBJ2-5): GAGVSQSPSNKVTEKGKDVELRCDPISGHTALYWYRQSLGQGLEFLIYFQGNSAPDKSGLPSDRFSAERTGGSVSTLTIQRTQQEDSAVYLCASSRAANQETQYFGPGTRLLVL.

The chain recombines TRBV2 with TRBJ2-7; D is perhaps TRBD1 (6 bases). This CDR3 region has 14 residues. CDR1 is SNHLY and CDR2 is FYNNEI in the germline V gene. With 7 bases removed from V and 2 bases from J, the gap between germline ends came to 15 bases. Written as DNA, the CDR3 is TGTGCCAGCACCTTCGGTACAGGGACCTACGAGCAGTACTTC. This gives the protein CASTFGTGTYEQYF. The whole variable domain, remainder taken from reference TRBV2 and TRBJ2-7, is EPEVTQTPSHQVTQMGQEVILRCVPISNHLYFYWYRQILGQKVEFLVSFYNNEISEKSEIFDDQFSVERPDGSNFTLKIRSTKLEDSAMYFCASTFGTGTYEQYFGPGTRLTVT.

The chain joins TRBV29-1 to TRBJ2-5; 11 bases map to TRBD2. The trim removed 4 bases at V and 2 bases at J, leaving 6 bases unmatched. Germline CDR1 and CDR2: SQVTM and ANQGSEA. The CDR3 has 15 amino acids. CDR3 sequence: CSVALAGGLQETQYF. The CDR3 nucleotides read TGCAGCGTTGCCCTAGCGGGAGGTTTACAAGAGACCCAGTACTTC.

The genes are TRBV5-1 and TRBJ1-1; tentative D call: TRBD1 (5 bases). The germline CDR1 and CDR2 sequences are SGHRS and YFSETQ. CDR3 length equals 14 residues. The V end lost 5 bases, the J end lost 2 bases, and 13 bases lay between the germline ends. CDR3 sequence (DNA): TGCGCCAGCAGGGAAGGGGCAGCAAACACTGAAGCTTTCTTT. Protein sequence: CASREGAANTEAFF.

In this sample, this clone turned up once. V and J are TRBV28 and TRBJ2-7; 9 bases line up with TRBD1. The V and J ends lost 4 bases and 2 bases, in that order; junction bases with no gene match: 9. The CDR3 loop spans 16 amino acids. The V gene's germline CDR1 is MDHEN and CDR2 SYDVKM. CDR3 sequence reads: CASSSPGTGTPYEQYF. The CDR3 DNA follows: TGTGCCAGCAGTTCCCCCGGGACAGGGACTCCCTACGAGCAGTACTTC.

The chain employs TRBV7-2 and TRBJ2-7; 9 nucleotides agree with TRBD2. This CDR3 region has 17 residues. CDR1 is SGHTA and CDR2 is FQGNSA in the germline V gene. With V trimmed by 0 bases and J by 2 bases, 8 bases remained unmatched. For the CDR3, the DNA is TGTGCCAGCAGCTTAGCCGCCGGGACTAGCCTAACCTACGAGCAGTACTTC. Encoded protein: CASSLAAGTSLTYEQYF.

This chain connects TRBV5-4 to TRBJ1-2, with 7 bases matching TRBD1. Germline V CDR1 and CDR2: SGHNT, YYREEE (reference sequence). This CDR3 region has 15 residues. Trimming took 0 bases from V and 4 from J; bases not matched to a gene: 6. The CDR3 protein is CASSLGGQKPYGYTF. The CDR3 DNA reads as TGTGCCAGCAGCTTGGGGGGACAGAAACCCTATGGCTACACCTTC.

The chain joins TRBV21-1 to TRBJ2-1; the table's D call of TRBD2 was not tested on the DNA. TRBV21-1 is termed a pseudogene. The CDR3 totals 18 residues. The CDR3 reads CASSKAGTSGRDQTPRFF. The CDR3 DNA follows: TGTGCCAGCAGCAAAGCAGGGACTAGCGGGAGGGACCAGACCCCGCGGTTCTTC.

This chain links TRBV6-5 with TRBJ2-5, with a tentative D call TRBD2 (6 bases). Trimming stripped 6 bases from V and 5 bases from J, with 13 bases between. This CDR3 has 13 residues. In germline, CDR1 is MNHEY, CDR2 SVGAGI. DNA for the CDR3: TGTGCCAGCAGCCCGGGGCTAGCGGAGACCCAGTACTTC. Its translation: CASSPGLAETQYF.

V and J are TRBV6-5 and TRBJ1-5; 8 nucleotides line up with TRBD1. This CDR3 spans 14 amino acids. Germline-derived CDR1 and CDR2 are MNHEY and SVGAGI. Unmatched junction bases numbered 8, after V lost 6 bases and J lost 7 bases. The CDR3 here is CASSATGVDQPQHF. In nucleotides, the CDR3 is TGTGCCAGCAGCGCGACAGGGGTAGACCAGCCCCAGCATTTT.

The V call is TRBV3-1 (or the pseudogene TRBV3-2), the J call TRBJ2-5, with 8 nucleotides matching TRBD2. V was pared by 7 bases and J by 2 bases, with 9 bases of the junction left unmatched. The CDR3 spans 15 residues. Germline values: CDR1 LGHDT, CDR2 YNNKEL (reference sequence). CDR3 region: CASTPVAGGQETQYF. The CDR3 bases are TGTGCCAGCACCCCGGTGGCGGGAGGACAAGAGACCCAGTACTTC.

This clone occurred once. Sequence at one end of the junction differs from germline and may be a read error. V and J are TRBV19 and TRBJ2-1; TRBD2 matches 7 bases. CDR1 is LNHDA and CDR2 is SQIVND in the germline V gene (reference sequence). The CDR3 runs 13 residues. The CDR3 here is CGSSGLAYNEQFF. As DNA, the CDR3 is TGTGGCAGTTCCGGACTAGCCTACAATGAGCAGTTCTTC. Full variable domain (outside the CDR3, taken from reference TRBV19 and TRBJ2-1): DGGITQSPKYLFRKEGQNVTLSCEQNLNHDAMYWYRQDPGQGLRLIYYSQIVNDFQKGDIAEGYSVSREKKESFPLTVTSAQKNPTAFYLCGSSGLAYNEQFFGPGTRLTVL.

CDR3 amino acids: CASSLVLAGGYNEQFF. CDR3 bases: TGCGCCAGCAGCTTGGTCCTAGCGGGAGGGTACAATGAGCAGTTCTTC. This chain uses TRBV5-1 with TRBJ2-1; 12 nucleotides agree with TRBD2. V lost 0 bases to trimming and J lost 4 bases; unmatched junction nucleotides: 2. The CDR3 runs 16 residues. From germline, CDR1 is SGHRS and CDR2 YFSETQ. Full variable domain (remainder filled in from reference TRBV5-1 and TRBJ2-1): KAGVTQTPRYLIKTRGQQVTLSCSPISGHRSVSWYQQTPGQGLQFLFEYFSETQRNKGNFPGRFSGRQFSNSRSEMNVSTLELGDSALYLCASSLVLAGGYNEQFFGPGTRLTVL.